The 13 T cell receptor beta chains below come from one sample, sequenced in a study of T cell repertoires in cytomegalovirus infection (dated by TCRdb to about 2019). The sequencer listed for this sample is Illumina HiSeq 1500. Using fastp at Q25 and MiXCR, TCRdb reprocessed the public reads and kept productive beta chains. When rows share a CDR3 protein, they turn into one entry using the most common DNA and genes. Recorded for this sample are about 310,000 distinct CDR3 sequences; 17% of them occurred a single time. The ten largest clones capture approximately 12% of the sample. Material: PBMCs. These receptors all come from a human donor in good health (CMV status not recorded). Some clones in this sample may be carry-over from other donors' samples.

The sample holds a few counts of this clonotype. The rearrangement links TRBV20-1 to TRBJ1-1; D not resolved. Trimming shortened V by 1 base and J by 0 bases, and 9 bases separated the two germline ends. The CDR3 spans 14 residues. The germline gives CDR1 DFQATT, CDR2 SNEGSKA (reference sequence). The CDR3 sequence: CSARVGAMNTEAFF. CDR3 coding DNA: TGCAGTGCTAGAGTCGGCGCCATGAACACTGAAGCTTTCTTT.

This clonotype was picked up a small number of times. The chain combines TRBV6-1 with TRBJ2-5; 8 bases are a match to TRBD1. CDR1 and CDR2 (germline): MNHNS, SASEGT. The CDR3 consists of 18 residues. V gave up 5 bases and J gave up 1 base; unmatched junction bases: 15. CDR3 loop: CASSTPPSGRGLQETQYF. The CDR3 DNA is TGTGCCAGCAGTACCCCCCCGAGTGGCAGGGGGCTCCAAGAGACCCAGTACTTC.

V and J are TRBV5-4 and TRBJ1-2; D might be TRBD1 (5 bases). This CDR3 is 15 amino acids long. V lost 4 bases to trimming and J lost 5 bases, with 18 bases between them. CDR1 and CDR2 from the germline V gene are SGHNT and YYREEE (reference sequence). The CDR3 spells CASSPGRTIVYGYTF. The CDR3 DNA is TGTGCCAGCAGCCCGGGACGCACTATAGTATATGGCTACACCTTC.

In its sample, this clonotype was seen many times. This chain uses TRBV6-1 with TRBJ1-2; 8 positions match TRBD1. The CDR3 extends over 17 amino acids. The V gene's germline CDR1 is MNHNS and CDR2 SASEGT. V was clipped by 7 bases and J by 0 bases; unmatched bases: 13. CDR3 sequence (DNA): TGTGCCAGCAACCCGACAGGGGCGTATATAGCTAACTATGGCTACACCTTC. This sequence encodes CASNPTGAYIANYGYTF.

This clonotype showed up just a few times. The chain links TRBV19 to TRBJ2-5; 11 positions match TRBD2. The CDR3 runs to 16 residues. CDR1 is LNHDA, CDR2 SQIVND, per germline (reference sequence). Unmatched junction bases numbered 12, after V lost 7 bases and J lost 5 bases. CDR3 nucleotides: TGTGCCAGTAAAACCTCCGGGACTAGCGGAAGGGAGACCCAGTACTTC. Its protein product is CASKTSGTSGRETQYF.

This clonotype came up a few times. This chain's CDR3 is CASSPQGASGELFF. In DNA, the CDR3 is TGTGCCAGCTCACCACAGGGGGCGTCCGGGGAGCTGTTTTTT. The chain joins TRBV18 to TRBJ2-2; TRBD1 agrees at 7 bases. The CDR3 extends over 14 amino acids. Germline V lookup: CDR1 KGHSH, CDR2 LQKENI. Unmatched junction bases numbered 2, after V lost 1 base and J lost 6 bases.

This rearrangement joins TRBV27 to TRBJ2-7; D not certain. From germline, CDR1 is MNHEY and CDR2 SMNVEV (reference sequence). V was shortened by 3 bases and J by 6 bases, with 18 bases between the two germline ends. The CDR3 totals 15 residues. CDR3 sequence (DNA): TGTGCCAGCAGTTTGAACCGGGCCTTCCCCGGCGAGCAGTACTTC. Protein: CASSLNRAFPGEQYF.

The chain carries TRBV4-2 and TRBJ1-4, with D maybe TRBD1 (6 bases). The CDR3 is made up of 15 amino acids. The V gene's germline CDR1 is LGHNA and CDR2 YNFKEQ. Deletions cut 2 bases from V and 4 bases from J, with 11 bases between. This CDR3 is CASSQTEGGNEKLFF. Written as DNA, the CDR3 is TGTGCCAGCAGCCAAACCGAGGGGGGTAATGAAAAACTGTTTTTT.

This clonotype has just a few counts. As DNA, the CDR3 is TGCGCCAGCAGCCAAGCTCCGCGGACAGGGGGTTCCTACGAGCAGTACTTC. Translation: CASSQAPRTGGSYEQYF. The chain links TRBV4-1 to TRBJ2-7; 10 positions agree with TRBD1. CDR1 MGHRA and CDR2 YSYEKL come from the germline V gene. Unmatched junction bases numbered 7, after V lost 1 base and J lost 1 base. There are 17 residues in the CDR3.

The chain carries TRBV6-5 and TRBJ2-3, with 10 bases matching TRBD1. Looked up from germline, CDR1 is MNHEY and CDR2 is SVGAGI. Trimming took 2 bases from V and 0 from J; bases not matched to a gene: 5. This CDR3 contains 17 residues. CDR3 sequence (DNA): TGTGCCAGCAGTTACAGACAGGGGGCGGCTAGCACAGATACGCAGTATTTT. Its protein is CASSYRQGAASTDTQYF.

This clonotype came up a few times. The chain joins TRBV5-1 to TRBJ1-4; 7 positions agree with TRBD1. The trim removed 4 bases at V and 0 bases at J, leaving 3 bases unmatched. Germline CDR1 reads SGHRS; CDR2 reads YFSETQ. This CDR3 comprises 15 residues. The CDR3 DNA reads as TGCGCCAGCAGCGACCAGGGGGCAACTAATGAAAAACTGTTTTTT. Its translation is CASSDQGATNEKLFF.

This CDR3 reads CASSPPRVPYEQYF. The CDR3, as DNA: TGTGCCAGCAGCCCACCCCGGGTCCCCTACGAGCAGTACTTC. The V call is TRBV7-9, the J call TRBJ2-7; D not certain. The CDR3 extends over 14 amino acids. V lost 5 bases to trimming and J lost 2 bases, with 13 bases between them. The germline CDR1 and CDR2 sequences are SEHNR and FQNEAQ (reference sequence). The entire variable domain, with the rest obtained from reference TRBV7-9 and TRBJ2-7, is as follows: DTGVSQNPRHKITKRGQNVTFRCDPISEHNRLYWYRQTLGQGPEFLTYFQNEAQLEKSRLLSDRFSAERPKGSFSTLEIQRTEQGDSAMYLCASSPPRVPYEQYFGPGTRLTVT.

This clonotype was counted at least ten times. The chain couples TRBV7-2 to TRBJ2-5; 8 bases align to TRBD2. CDR1 and CDR2 (germline): SGHTA, FQGNSA. This CDR3 has 15 residues. V was clipped by 7 bases and J by 4 bases; unmatched bases: 11. The CDR3 region is CASIGGDRGAETQYF. The CDR3 bases are TGTGCCAGCATCGGGGGGGATAGGGGGGCAGAGACCCAGTACTTC.